This TCR beta chain was captured by sequencing in a study of T cell repertoires in cytomegalovirus infection. This clonotype was observed at least ten times. One entry per CDR3 protein results from TCRdb running MiXCR on the reads. The table records fewer than 200,000 distinct CDR3 sequences, roughly 20% of them present only once. Germline-derived CDR1 and CDR2 are SGHVS and FQNEAQ. Trimming took 5 bases from V and 5 from J, leaving 10 bases between them. CDR3 length: 13 amino acids. The clonotype comes from a human donor in good health (CMV status not recorded). Some clones in this sample may be carry-over from other donors' samples. V is TRBV7-8 and J is TRBJ1-5; no clear D. The source material was PBMCs. The CDR3 bases are TGTGCCAGCAGCCCCAAGATGGATCAGCCCCAGCATTTT. This encodes CASSPKMDQPQHF.